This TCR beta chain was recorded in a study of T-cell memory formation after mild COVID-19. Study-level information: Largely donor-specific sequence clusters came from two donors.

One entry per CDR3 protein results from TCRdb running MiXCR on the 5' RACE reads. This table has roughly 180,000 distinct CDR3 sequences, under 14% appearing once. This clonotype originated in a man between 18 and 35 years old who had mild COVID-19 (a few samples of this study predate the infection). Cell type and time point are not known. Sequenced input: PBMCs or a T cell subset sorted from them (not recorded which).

CDR3 region: CASSPLTGTGGADTQYF. CDR3 sequence (DNA): TGTGCCAGCAGCCCGTTAACCGGGACAGGGGGCGCAGATACGCAGTATTTT. The genes are TRBV28 and TRBJ2-3; 12 nucleotides align to TRBD1. The junction had 11 bases not matched to a gene; V was cut back by 6 bases and J by 4 bases. There are 17 residues in the CDR3. Germline CDR1 is MDHEN and CDR2 is SYDVKM.